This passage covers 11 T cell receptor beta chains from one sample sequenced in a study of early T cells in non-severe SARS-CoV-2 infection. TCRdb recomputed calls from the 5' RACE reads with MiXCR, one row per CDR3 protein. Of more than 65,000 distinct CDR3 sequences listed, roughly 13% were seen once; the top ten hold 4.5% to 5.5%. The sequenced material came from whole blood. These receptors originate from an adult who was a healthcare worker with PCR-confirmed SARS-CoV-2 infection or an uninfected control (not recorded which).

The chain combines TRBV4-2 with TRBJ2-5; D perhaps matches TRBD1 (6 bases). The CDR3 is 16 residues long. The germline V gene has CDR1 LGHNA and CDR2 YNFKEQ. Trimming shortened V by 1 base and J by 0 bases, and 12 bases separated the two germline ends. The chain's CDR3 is CASSQGTDFNQETQYF. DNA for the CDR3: TGTGCCAGCAGCCAAGGGACAGATTTCAACCAAGAGACCCAGTACTTC.

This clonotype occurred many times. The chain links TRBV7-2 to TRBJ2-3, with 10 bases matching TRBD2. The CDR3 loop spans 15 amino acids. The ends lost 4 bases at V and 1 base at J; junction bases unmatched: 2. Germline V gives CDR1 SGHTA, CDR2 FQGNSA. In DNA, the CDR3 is TGTGCCAGCAGCTCCGGGACTAGCGGCACAGATACGCAGTATTTT. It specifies CASSSGTSGTDTQYF. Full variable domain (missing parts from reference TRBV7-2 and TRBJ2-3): GAGVSQSPSNKVTEKGKDVELRCDPISGHTALYWYRQSLGQGLEFLIYFQGNSAPDKSGLPSDRFSAERTGGSVSTLTIQRTQQEDSAVYLCASSSGTSGTDTQYFGPGTRLTVL.

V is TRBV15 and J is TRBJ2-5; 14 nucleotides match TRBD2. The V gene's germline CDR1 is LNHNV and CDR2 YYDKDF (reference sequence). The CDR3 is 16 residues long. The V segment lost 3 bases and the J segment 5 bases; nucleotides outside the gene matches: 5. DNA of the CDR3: TGTGCCACCAGCAGGGGGACTAGCGGGAGTTGGGAGACCCAGTACTTC. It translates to CATSRGTSGSWETQYF. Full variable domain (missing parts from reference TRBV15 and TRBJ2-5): DAMVIQNPRYQVTQFGKPVTLSCSQTLNHNVMYWYQQKSSQAPKLLFHYYDKDFNNEADTPDNFQSRRPNTSFCFLDIRSPGLGDTAMYLCATSRGTSGSWETQYFGPGTRLLVL.

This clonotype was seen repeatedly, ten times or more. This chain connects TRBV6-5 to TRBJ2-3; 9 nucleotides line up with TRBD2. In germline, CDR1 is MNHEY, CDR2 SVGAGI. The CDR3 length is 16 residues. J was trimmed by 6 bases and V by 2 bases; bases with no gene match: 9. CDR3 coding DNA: TGTGCCAGCAGTTACGGTAGCGGGGGTAATTTGGATACGCAGTATTTT. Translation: CASSYGSGGNLDTQYF.

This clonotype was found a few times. CDR3 in amino acids: CASSLRQRTEAFF. The CDR3 coding sequence is TGTGCCAGCAGCTTAAGGCAGCGAACTGAAGCTTTCTTT. The rearrangement links TRBV7-2 to TRBJ1-1, with unresolved D. Germline CDR1 is SGHTA and CDR2 is FQGNSA. Trimming left V 2 bases short and J 5 bases short, with 9 bases between. The CDR3 runs 13 residues.

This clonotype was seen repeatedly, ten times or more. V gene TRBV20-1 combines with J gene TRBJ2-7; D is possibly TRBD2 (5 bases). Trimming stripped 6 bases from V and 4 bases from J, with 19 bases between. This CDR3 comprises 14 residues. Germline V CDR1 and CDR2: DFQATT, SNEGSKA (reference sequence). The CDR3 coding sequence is TGCAGTGCCTACGAGGGCAGTGGGAATTACGAGCAGTACTTC. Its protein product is CSAYEGSGNYEQYF.

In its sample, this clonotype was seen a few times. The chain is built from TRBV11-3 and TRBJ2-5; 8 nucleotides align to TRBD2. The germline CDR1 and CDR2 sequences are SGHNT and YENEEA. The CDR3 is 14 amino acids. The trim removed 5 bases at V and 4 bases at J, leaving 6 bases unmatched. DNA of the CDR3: TGTGCCAGCAGCCTGGGCGGGGGGTTAGAGACCCAGTACTTC. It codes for CASSLGGGLETQYF.

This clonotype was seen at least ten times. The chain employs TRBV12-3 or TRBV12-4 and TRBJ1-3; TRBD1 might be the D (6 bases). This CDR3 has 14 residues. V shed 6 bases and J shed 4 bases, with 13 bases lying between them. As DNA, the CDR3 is TGTGCCAGCAGCAAACAGGGTACAGGAAACACCATATATTTT. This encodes CASSKQGTGNTIYF.

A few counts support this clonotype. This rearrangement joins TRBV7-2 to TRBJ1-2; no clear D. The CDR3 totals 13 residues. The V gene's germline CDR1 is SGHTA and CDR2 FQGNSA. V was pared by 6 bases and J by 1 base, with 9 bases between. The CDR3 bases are TGTGCCAGCAGTTTGGACGTTAACTATGGCTACACCTTC. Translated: CASSLDVNYGYTF.

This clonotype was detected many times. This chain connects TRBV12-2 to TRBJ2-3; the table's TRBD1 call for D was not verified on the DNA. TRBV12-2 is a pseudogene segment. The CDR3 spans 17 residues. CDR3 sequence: CASRWEGTADSTDTQYF. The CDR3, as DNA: TGTGCAAGTCGCTGGGAAGGGACAGCGGATAGCACAGATACGCAGTATTTT.

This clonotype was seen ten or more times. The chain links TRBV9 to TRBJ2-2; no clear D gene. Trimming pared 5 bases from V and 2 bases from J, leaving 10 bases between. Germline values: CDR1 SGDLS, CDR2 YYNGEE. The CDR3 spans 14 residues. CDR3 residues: CASSIGPNTGELFF. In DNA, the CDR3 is TGTGCCAGCAGTATTGGACCTAACACCGGGGAGCTGTTTTTT.